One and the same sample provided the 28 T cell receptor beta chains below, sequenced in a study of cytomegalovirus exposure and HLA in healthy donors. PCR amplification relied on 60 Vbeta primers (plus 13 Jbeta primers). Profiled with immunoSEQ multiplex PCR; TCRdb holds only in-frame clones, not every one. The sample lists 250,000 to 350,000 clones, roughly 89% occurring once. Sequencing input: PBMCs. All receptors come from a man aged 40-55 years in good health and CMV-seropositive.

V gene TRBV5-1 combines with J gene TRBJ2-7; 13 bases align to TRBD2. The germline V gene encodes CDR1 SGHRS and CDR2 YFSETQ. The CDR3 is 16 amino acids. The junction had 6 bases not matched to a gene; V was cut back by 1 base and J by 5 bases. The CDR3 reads CASSLRLAGGVHEQYF. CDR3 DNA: TGCGCCAGCAGCTTGAGACTAGCGGGAGGAGTCCACGAGCAGTACTTC.

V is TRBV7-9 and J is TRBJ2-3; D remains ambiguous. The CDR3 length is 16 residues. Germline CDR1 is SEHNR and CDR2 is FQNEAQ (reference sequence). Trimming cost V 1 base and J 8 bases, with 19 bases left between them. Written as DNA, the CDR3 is TGTGCCAGCAGCTTAGGACAAAGTGAAATCTTGGGTACGCAGTATTTT. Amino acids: CASSLGQSEILGTQYF.

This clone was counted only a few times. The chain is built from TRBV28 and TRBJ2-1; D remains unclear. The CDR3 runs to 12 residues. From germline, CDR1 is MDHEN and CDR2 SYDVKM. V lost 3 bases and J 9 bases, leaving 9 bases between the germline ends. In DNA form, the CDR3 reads TGTGCCAGCAGTTTCAGATATGGTGAGCAGTTCTTC. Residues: CASSFRYGEQFF.

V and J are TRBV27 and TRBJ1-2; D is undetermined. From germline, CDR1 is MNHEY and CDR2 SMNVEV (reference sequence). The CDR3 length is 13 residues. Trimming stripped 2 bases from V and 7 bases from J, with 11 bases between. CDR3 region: CASSLSVTIGYTF. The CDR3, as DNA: TGTGCCAGCAGTTTAAGTGTGACTATTGGCTACACCTTC.

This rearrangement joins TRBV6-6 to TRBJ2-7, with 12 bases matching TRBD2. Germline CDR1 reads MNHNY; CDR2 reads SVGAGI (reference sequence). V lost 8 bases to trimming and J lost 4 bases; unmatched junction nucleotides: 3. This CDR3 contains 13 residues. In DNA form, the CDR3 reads TGTGCCAGCTTGACTAGCGGGAGTTACGAGCAGTACTTC. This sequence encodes CASLTSGSYEQYF.

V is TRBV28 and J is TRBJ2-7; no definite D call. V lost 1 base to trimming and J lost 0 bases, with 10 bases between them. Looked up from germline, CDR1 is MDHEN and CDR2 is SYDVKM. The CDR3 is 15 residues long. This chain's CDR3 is CASSLSTRGSYEQYF. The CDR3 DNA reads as TGTGCCAGCAGTTTATCAACCCGAGGCTCCTACGAGCAGTACTTC.

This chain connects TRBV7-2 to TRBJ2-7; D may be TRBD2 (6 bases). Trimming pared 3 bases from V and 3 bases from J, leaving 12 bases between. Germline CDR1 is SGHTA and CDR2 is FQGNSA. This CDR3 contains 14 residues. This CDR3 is CASSFSSGYYEQYF. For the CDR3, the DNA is TGTGCCAGCAGCTTTAGTAGCGGATACTACGAGCAGTACTTC. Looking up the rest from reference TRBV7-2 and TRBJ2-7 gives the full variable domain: GAGVSQSPSNKVTEKGKDVELRCDPISGHTALYWYRQSLGQGLEFLIYFQGNSAPDKSGLPSDRFSAERTGGSVSTLTIQRTQQEDSAVYLCASSFSSGYYEQYFGPGTRLTVT.

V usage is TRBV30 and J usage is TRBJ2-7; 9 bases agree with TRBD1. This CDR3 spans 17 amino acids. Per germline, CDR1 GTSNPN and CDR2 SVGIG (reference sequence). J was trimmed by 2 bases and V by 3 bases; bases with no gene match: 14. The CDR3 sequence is CAWRGTGRWGAPYEQYF. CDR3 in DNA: TGTGCCTGGAGAGGGACAGGGAGGTGGGGGGCCCCCTACGAGCAGTACTTC.

The CDR3 reads CASSQDRQALTNTGELFF. The DNA for the CDR3 is TGCGCCAGCAGCCAAGACCGGCAGGCCCTCACGAACACCGGGGAGCTGTTTTTT. This chain connects TRBV4-3 to TRBJ2-2; no clear D. Trimming cost V 0 bases and J 0 bases, with 14 bases left between them. The CDR3 has 18 amino acids. The germline V gene has CDR1 LGHNA and CDR2 YSLEER.

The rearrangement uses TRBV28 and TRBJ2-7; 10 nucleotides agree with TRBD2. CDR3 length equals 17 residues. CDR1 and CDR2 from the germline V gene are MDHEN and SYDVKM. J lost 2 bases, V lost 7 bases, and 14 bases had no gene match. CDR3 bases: TGTGCCAGCATTCCCTCCGGACTGCTAGCGGGAGCCTACGAGCAGTACTTC. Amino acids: CASIPSGLLAGAYEQYF.

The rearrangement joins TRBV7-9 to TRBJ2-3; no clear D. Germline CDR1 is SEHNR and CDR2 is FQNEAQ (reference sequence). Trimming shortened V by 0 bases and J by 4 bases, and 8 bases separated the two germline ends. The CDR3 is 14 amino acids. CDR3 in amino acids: CASSLAAGPDTQYF. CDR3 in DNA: TGTGCCAGCAGCTTAGCAGCAGGCCCAGATACGCAGTATTTT. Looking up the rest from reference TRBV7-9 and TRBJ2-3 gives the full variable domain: DTGVSQNPRHKITKRGQNVTFRCDPISEHNRLYWYRQTLGQGPEFLTYFQNEAQLEKSRLLSDRFSAERPKGSFSTLEIQRTEQGDSAMYLCASSLAAGPDTQYFGPGTRLTVL.

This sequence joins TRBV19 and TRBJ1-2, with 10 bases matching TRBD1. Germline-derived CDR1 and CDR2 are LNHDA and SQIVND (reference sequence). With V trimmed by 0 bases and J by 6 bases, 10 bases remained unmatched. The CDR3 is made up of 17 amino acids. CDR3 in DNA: TGTGCCAGTAGTATAGATCGTTTGGGACAGGGGATCCATGGCTACACCTTC. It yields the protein CASSIDRLGQGIHGYTF. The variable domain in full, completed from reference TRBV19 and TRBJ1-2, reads DGGITQSPKYLFRKEGQNVTLSCEQNLNHDAMYWYRQDPGQGLRLIYYSQIVNDFQKGDIAEGYSVSREKKESFPLTVTSAQKNPTAFYLCASSIDRLGQGIHGYTFGSGTRLTVV.

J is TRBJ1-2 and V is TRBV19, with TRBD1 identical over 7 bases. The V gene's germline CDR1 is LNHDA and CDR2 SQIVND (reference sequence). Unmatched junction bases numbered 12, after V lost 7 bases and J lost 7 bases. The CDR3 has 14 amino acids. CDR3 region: CASTPLTGSPGYTF. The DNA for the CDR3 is TGTGCCAGTACCCCCCTGACAGGGTCTCCTGGCTACACCTTC.

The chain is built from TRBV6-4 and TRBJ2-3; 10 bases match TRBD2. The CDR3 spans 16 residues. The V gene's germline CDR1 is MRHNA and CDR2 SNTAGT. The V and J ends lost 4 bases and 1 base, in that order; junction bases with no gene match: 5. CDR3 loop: CASSATGTSGTDTQYF. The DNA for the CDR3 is TGTGCCAGCAGTGCCACCGGGACTAGCGGCACAGATACGCAGTATTTT.

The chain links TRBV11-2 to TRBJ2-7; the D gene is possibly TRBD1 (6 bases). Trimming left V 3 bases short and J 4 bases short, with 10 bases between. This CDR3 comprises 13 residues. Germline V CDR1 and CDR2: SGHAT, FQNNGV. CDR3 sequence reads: CASSFHRAYEQYF. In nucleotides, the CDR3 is TGTGCCAGCAGCTTTCACAGGGCTTACGAGCAGTACTTC. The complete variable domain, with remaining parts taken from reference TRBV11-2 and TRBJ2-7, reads EAGVAQSPRYKIIEKRQSVAFWCNPISGHATLYWYQQILGQGPKLLIQFQNNGVVDDSQLPKDRFSAERLKGVDSTLKIQPAKLEDSAVYLCASSFHRAYEQYFGPGTRLTVT.

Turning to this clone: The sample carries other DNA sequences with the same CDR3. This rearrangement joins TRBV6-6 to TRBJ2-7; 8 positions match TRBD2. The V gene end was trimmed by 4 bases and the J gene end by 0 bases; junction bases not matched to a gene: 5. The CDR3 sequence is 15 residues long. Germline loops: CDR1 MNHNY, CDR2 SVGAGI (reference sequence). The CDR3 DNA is TGTGCCAGCAGTTCCACTAGCGGAAGCTCCTACGAGCAGTACTTC. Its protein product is CASSSTSGSSYEQYF.

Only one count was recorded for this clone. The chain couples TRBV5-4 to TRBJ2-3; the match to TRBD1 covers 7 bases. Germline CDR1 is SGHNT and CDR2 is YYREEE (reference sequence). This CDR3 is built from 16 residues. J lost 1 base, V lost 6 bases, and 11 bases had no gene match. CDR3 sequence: CASNYRQGGGTDTQYF. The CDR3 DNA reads TGTGCCAGCAACTATAGACAGGGTGGAGGCACAGATACGCAGTATTTT.

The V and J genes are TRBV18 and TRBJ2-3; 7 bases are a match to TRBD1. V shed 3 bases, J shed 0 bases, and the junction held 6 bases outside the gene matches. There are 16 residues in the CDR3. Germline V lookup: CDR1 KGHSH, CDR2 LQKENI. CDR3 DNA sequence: TGTGCCAGCTCACCTCCACGGGACAGTAGCACAGATACGCAGTATTTT. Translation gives CASSPPRDSSTDTQYF.

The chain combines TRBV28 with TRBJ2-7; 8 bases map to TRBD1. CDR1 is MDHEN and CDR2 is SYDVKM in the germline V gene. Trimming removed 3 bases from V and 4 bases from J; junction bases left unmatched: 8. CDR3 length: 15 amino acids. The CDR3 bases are TGTGCCAGCAGTTTTGACTTGCAGGGGGCTTACGAGCAGTACTTC. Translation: CASSFDLQGAYEQYF.

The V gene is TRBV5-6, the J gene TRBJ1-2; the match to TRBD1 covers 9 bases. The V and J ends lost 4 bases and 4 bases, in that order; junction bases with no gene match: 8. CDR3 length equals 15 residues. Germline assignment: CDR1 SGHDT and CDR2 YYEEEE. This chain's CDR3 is CASSAPDRGFYGYTF. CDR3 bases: TGTGCCAGCAGCGCCCCGGACAGGGGTTTCTATGGCTACACCTTC.

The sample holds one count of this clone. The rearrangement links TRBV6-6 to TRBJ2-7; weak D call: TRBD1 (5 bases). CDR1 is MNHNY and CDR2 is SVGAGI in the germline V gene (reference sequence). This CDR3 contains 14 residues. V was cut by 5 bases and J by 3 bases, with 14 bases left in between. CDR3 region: CASSNPAGLYEQYF. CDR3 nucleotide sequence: TGTGCCAGCAGTAATCCGGCAGGGCTCTACGAGCAGTACTTC.

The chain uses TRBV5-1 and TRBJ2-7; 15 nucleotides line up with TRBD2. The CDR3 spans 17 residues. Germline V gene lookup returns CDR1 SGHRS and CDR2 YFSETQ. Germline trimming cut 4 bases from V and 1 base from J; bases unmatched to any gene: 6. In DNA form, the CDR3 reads TGCGCCAGCAGCGTGGGACTAGCGGGGGGACTTTCCTACGAGCAGTACTTC. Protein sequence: CASSVGLAGGLSYEQYF.

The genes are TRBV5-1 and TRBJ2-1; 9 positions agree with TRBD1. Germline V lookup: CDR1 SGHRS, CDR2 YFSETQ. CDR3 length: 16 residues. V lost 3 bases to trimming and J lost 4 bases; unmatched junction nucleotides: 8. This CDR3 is CASSWRGQGNYNEQFF. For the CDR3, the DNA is TGCGCCAGCAGCTGGAGGGGACAGGGTAATTACAATGAGCAGTTCTTC.

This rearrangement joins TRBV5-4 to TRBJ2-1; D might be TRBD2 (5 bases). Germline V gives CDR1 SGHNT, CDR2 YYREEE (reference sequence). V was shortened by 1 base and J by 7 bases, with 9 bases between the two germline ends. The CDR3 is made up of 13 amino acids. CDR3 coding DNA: TGTGCCAGCAGCTTGACCGGGGAGAATGAGCAGTTCTTC. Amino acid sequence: CASSLTGENEQFF.

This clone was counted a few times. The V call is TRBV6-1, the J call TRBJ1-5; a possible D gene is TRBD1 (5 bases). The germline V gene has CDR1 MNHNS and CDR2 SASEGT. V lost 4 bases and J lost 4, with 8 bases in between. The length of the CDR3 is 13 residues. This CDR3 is CASSGSGNQPQHF. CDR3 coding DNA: TGTGCCAGCAGTGGCTCAGGGAATCAGCCCCAGCATTTT.

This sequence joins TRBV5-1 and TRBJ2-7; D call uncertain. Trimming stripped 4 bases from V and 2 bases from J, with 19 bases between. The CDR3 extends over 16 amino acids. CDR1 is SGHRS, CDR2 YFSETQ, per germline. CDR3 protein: CASSRLPQALPYEQYF. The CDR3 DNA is TGCGCCAGCAGCCGATTGCCGCAGGCCTTACCCTACGAGCAGTACTTC.

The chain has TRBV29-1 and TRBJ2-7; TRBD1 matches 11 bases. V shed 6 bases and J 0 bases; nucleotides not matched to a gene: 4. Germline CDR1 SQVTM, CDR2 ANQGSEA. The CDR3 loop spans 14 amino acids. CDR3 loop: CSVRDRGSSYEQYF. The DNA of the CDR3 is TGCAGCGTCCGGGACAGGGGGAGCTCCTACGAGCAGTACTTC.

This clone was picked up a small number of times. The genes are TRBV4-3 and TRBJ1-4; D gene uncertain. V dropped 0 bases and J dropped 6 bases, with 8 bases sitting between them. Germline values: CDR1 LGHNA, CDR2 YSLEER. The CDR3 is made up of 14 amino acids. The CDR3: CASSQDRGDEKLFF. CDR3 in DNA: TGCGCCAGCAGCCAAGATAGAGGCGATGAAAAACTGTTTTTT.